This T cell receptor (beta chain) derives from a study of radiation and T cells in renal cell carcinoma. Study observations and caveats: Top tumor clonotypes rose in blood 2 weeks post-radiation, then contracted.

Time point defined: blood 2 weeks post-SBRT. Treatment in this sample: 15 Gy SBRT to primary tumor, nephrectomy 4 weeks later. Blood was sampled at baseline, 2 weeks and 4 weeks after SBRT. The protocol was immunoSEQ multiplex PCR, while the TCRdb copy is restricted to in-frame clones and leaves out a portion. The sample includes 100,000 to 150,000 clones, around 81% of them seen just once. Germline assignment: CDR1 MNHNY and CDR2 SVGAGI (reference sequence). The CDR3 totals 13 residues. V was shortened by 6 bases and J by 4 bases, with 13 bases between the two germline ends. For this clone: The antigen is not known.

Sequencing used blood, obtained from a patient whose treatment included radiotherapy and nephrectomy. This TCR came from a middle-aged man with renal cell carcinoma. The chain carries TRBV6-6 and TRBJ2-7; D uncertain. Written as DNA, the CDR3 is TGTGCCAGCAGATCTCCGGAGCTTTACGAGCAGTACTTC. Amino acids: CASRSPELYEQYF.